These 29 T cell receptor beta chains were sequenced from one sample in a study of T cells in Graves' hyperthyroidism and ophthalmopathy. RNA transcripts yielded amplified TCR beta CDR3 regions. The study used the HTBI primer set for a first-round RT-PCR of the TCR CDR3. TCRdb itself ran the multiplex PCR reads through MiXCR, one entry per CDR3 protein. Seen here are roughly 710,000 distinct CDR3 sequences, approximately 36% observed once, and the top ten hold 31%. Sequencing was performed on blood. The receptor source for this set is a woman in her thirties or forties with Graves' hyperthyroidism.

This clonotype was counted ten times or more. This chain joins TRBV7-9 and TRBJ1-6; possible D gene TRBD1, 5 bases. Germline V gene lookup returns CDR1 SEHNR and CDR2 FQNEAQ (reference sequence). V lost 0 bases to trimming and J lost 7 bases, with 13 bases between them. This CDR3 is built from 16 residues. CDR3 region: CASSLAEQGSNSPLHF. The CDR3 DNA sequence: TGTGCCAGCAGCTTAGCGGAGCAGGGATCAAATTCACCCCTCCACTTT.

This clonotype was detected a few times. The CDR3 DNA follows: TGCGCCAGCAGCCAAGGTTTTGGCGGCAATGAAAAACTGTTTTTT. Protein: CASSQGFGGNEKLFF. The V call is TRBV4-1, the J call TRBJ1-4; unclear D gene. CDR1 and CDR2 from the germline V gene are MGHRA and YSYEKL. V gave up 1 base and J gave up 5 bases, with 11 bases separating them. This CDR3 comprises 15 residues.

This clonotype was counted ten times or more. This chain uses TRBV20-1 with TRBJ1-4; TRBD1 aligns across 7 bases. V was clipped by 4 bases and J by 3 bases; unmatched bases: 2. This CDR3 spans 13 amino acids. Germline assignment: CDR1 DFQATT and CDR2 SNEGSKA (reference sequence). CDR3 residues: CSATGGSNEKLFF. CDR3 nucleotide sequence: TGCAGTGCTACAGGGGGGTCTAATGAAAAACTGTTTTTT.

This clonotype was seen repeatedly, ten times or more. The V gene is TRBV7-9, the J gene TRBJ2-2; 7 bases match TRBD2. J was trimmed by 3 bases and V by 10 bases; bases with no gene match: 11. CDR3 length equals 15 residues. Per germline, CDR1 SEHNR and CDR2 FQNEAQ (reference sequence). CDR3 protein: CAIIRASGHTGELFF. In nucleotides, the CDR3 is TGTGCCATCATAAGGGCTAGCGGCCACACCGGGGAGCTGTTTTTT.

This clonotype was counted many times. V is TRBV7-9 and J is TRBJ2-7; D perhaps matches TRBD1 (5 bases). Germline CDR1 reads SEHNR; CDR2 reads FQNEAQ (reference sequence). This CDR3 comprises 13 residues. V lost 6 bases and J lost 1, with 10 bases in between. CDR3 sequence reads: CASRRTPSYEQYF. For the CDR3, the DNA is TGTGCCAGCAGACGGACACCTTCCTACGAGCAGTACTTC.

V gene TRBV4-1 combines with J gene TRBJ2-5; TRBD2 is a possible D gene (5 bases). The V end was cut by 0 bases, the J end by 5 bases, with 10 bases between. CDR1 and CDR2 from the germline V gene are MGHRA and YSYEKL. The CDR3 has 14 amino acids. The CDR3 loop reads CASSQERVGETQYF. CDR3 bases: TGCGCCAGCAGCCAAGAGAGGGTGGGGGAGACCCAGTACTTC.

The chain employs TRBV11-1 and TRBJ2-6; D gene ambiguous. The CDR3 runs to 14 residues. CDR1 is SGHAT and CDR2 is FQDESV in the germline V gene (reference sequence). Trimming stripped 5 bases from V and 2 bases from J, with 7 bases between. Here the CDR3 reads CASSQSAGANVLTF. Written as DNA, the CDR3 is TGTGCCAGCAGCCAGTCAGCTGGGGCCAACGTCCTGACTTTC.

V gene TRBV6-1 combines with J gene TRBJ2-5; 9 bases map to TRBD2. Germline V lookup: CDR1 MNHNS, CDR2 SASEGT. Trimming cost V 5 bases and J 2 bases; bases outside gene matches: 6. This CDR3 region has 15 residues. CDR3 DNA sequence: TGTGCCAGCAGTCCTAGCGGGACACCTCAAGAGACCCAGTACTTC. Its protein product is CASSPSGTPQETQYF.

This clonotype showed up many times. This rearrangement joins TRBV7-8 to TRBJ1-1; D is unclear. The CDR3 sequence is 12 residues long. The V gene lost 3 bases and the J gene lost 5 bases, with 7 bases spanning the gap. Germline V gene lookup returns CDR1 SGHVS and CDR2 FQNEAQ. The chain's CDR3 is CASSFAGTEAFF. CDR3 coding DNA: TGTGCCAGCAGCTTTGCGGGGACTGAAGCTTTCTTT.

This clonotype was recorded at least ten times. J is TRBJ1-2 and V is TRBV24-1; D call uncertain. The CDR3 consists of 12 residues. Germline V gene sequence: CDR1 KGHDR, CDR2 SFDVKD. V shed 3 bases and J shed 2 bases, with 3 bases lying between them. CDR3 amino acids: CATSDDNYGYTF. Here the CDR3 DNA reads TGTGCCACCAGTGATGACAACTATGGCTACACCTTC.

This chain links TRBV9 with TRBJ1-4; D is unclear. Trimming shortened V by 2 bases and J by 4 bases, and 9 bases separated the two germline ends. The CDR3 loop spans 14 amino acids. The V gene's germline CDR1 is SGDLS and CDR2 YYNGEE. For the CDR3, the DNA is TGTGCCAGCAGCGTGCGGGGTAATAATGAAAAACTGTTTTTT. It translates to CASSVRGNNEKLFF.

This clonotype was detected many times. The CDR3 protein is CASSEGPDEQYF. DNA of the CDR3: TGTGCCAGCAGTGAAGGGCCGGACGAGCAGTACTTC. This chain joins TRBV2 and TRBJ2-7; D is uncertain. Trimming removed 1 base at V and 5 bases at J, with 6 bases between. The CDR3 runs 12 residues. The V gene's germline CDR1 is SNHLY and CDR2 FYNNEI.

This clonotype was counted at least ten times. This rearrangement joins TRBV7-2 to TRBJ1-1, with D unresolved. This CDR3 contains 12 residues. Trimming removed 3 bases from V and 7 bases from J, with 9 bases in between. Germline V lookup: CDR1 SGHTA, CDR2 FQGNSA. The CDR3 DNA sequence: TGTGCCAGCAGCTTTCCTGGGTTTGAAGCTTTCTTT. Amino acid sequence: CASSFPGFEAFF.

This sequence joins TRBV7-2 and TRBJ1-5, with 10 bases aligning to TRBD1. Germline V gene sequence: CDR1 SGHTA, CDR2 FQGNSA. The CDR3 runs to 15 residues. J lost 7 bases, V lost 5 bases, and 8 bases had no gene match. The CDR3 loop reads CASSRGRTGGQPQHF. The DNA for the CDR3 is TGTGCCAGCAGCCGGGGCCGGACAGGGGGACAGCCCCAGCATTTT.

The chain employs TRBV7-9 and TRBJ2-7; 8 bases fit TRBD2. The CDR3 sequence is 19 residues long. From germline, CDR1 is SEHNR and CDR2 FQNEAQ (reference sequence). V lost 1 base, J lost 0 bases, and 14 bases stayed unmatched. The CDR3 sequence is CASSLEGGLAGENSYEQYF. The CDR3 nucleotides read TGTGCCAGCAGCTTAGAGGGGGGGCTAGCGGGCGAAAACTCCTACGAGCAGTACTTC.

The chain uses TRBV10-2 and TRBJ2-7; TRBD1 aligns across 7 bases. Germline CDR1 is WSHSY and CDR2 is SAAADI. The ends lost 6 bases at V and 3 bases at J; junction bases unmatched: 14. CDR3 size: 16 residues. For the CDR3, the DNA is TGCGCCAGCAGCCACTTACCGGGACAGCTCCTCTACGAGCAGTACTTC. This translates into CASSHLPGQLLYEQYF.

The chain recombines TRBV2 with TRBJ2-7; 9 bases match TRBD1. V was clipped by 8 bases and J by 0 bases; unmatched bases: 8. The CDR3 has 15 residues. Looked up from germline, CDR1 is SNHLY and CDR2 is FYNNEI. This chain's CDR3 is CASRPGQGFSYEQYF. CDR3 bases: TGTGCCAGCCGCCCGGGACAGGGCTTCTCCTACGAGCAGTACTTC.

This clonotype has ten or more counts. The rearrangement uses TRBV20-1 and TRBJ1-5; D remains unclear. This CDR3 has 9 amino acids. Germline CDR1 and CDR2: DFQATT and SNEGSKA (reference sequence). The ends were cut back, 4 bases at V and 5 bases at J, with 0 bases in the middle. The CDR3 spells CSANQPQHF. CDR3 sequence (DNA): TGCAGTGCTAATCAGCCCCAGCATTTT.

In its sample, this clonotype was seen many times. The gene calls are TRBV6-5 and TRBJ2-7; D might be TRBD1 (5 bases). The CDR3 extends over 14 amino acids. Germline CDR1 is MNHEY and CDR2 is SVGAGI. The germline V and J ends were trimmed by 0 bases and 3 bases, with 9 bases remaining between them. The CDR3 sequence: CASSYSPGIYEQYF. CDR3 nucleotides: TGTGCCAGCAGTTACTCGCCAGGGATCTACGAGCAGTACTTC.

The table lists this clonotype with a few counts. The rearrangement uses TRBV10-3 and TRBJ2-7, with 7 bases aligning to TRBD1. V lost 3 bases and J lost 6; bases outside the gene matches: 5. CDR1 ENHRY and CDR2 SYGVKD come from the germline V gene. The CDR3 loop spans 13 amino acids. The CDR3 is CAISELPGGEQYF. DNA for the CDR3: TGTGCCATCAGTGAACTGCCAGGGGGCGAGCAGTACTTC.

This clonotype has ten or more counts. The gene calls are TRBV9 and TRBJ1-5, with D perhaps TRBD1 (5 bases). CDR3 length: 16 amino acids. From germline, CDR1 is SGDLS and CDR2 YYNGEE. V dropped 0 bases and J dropped 4 bases, with 14 bases sitting between them. This chain's CDR3 is CASSVGGGAGNQPQHF. The CDR3 DNA sequence: TGTGCCAGCAGCGTAGGGGGTGGGGCAGGGAATCAGCCCCAGCATTTT.

The chain recombines TRBV4-1 with TRBJ1-1; TRBD1 aligns across 9 bases. Germline V gene lookup returns CDR1 MGHRA and CDR2 YSYEKL. The CDR3 is 15 residues long. V was clipped by 1 base and J by 5 bases; unmatched bases: 5. CDR3 sequence: CASSQGDRVGTEAFF. The CDR3 nucleotides are TGCGCCAGCAGCCAAGGGGACAGGGTAGGGACTGAAGCTTTCTTT.

In its sample, this clonotype was seen many times. An end of the junction differs from the germline gene, which may be a read error. The chain couples TRBV12-3 or TRBV12-4 to TRBJ2-7; 11 bases match TRBD2. The CDR3 contains 14 residues. The CDR3 protein is CASSLRKGLAGLRF. CDR3 coding DNA: TGTGCCAGCAGTTTACGAAAAGGACTAGCGGGCCTGCGCTTC.

On this clonotype itself: This is likely a read error, given that the CDR3 carries no conserved phenylalanine or tryptophan at its end. The gene calls are TRBV12-3 or TRBV12-4 and TRBJ2-5, with D possibly being TRBD1 or TRBD2 (5 bases each). CDR3 length: 13 residues. Trimming removed 9 bases at V and 5 bases at J, with 16 bases between. CDR3 amino acids: CASTPGTCETQYL. The DNA of the CDR3 is TGTGCCAGTACGCCCGGGACCTGTGAGACCCAGTACCTC.

V is TRBV7-4 and J is TRBJ1-5, with D uncertain. Trimming removed 2 bases at V and 3 bases at J, with 14 bases between. The CDR3 extends over 16 amino acids. The V gene's germline CDR1 is SGHVT and CDR2 SQSDAQ. The CDR3 loop is CASSLLINTLNQPQHF. The CDR3 DNA sequence: TGTGCCAGCAGCTTACTTATTAACACCCTCAATCAGCCCCAGCATTTT. The whole variable domain, filled in from reference TRBV7-4 and TRBJ1-5, reads GAGVSQSPRYKVAKRGRDVALRCDSISGHVTLYWYRQTLGQGSEVLTYSQSDAQRDKSGRPSGRFSAERPERSVSTLKIQRTEQGDSAVYLCASSLLINTLNQPQHFGDGTRLSIL.

The rearrangement uses TRBV27 and TRBJ1-5; no clear D gene. Germline-derived CDR1 and CDR2 are MNHEY and SMNVEV (reference sequence). The CDR3 loop spans 15 amino acids. Trimming cost V 5 bases and J 4 bases, with 15 bases left between them. CDR3 coding DNA: TGTGCCAGCAGTCCCCTGAGTTCGGGGAATCAGCCCCAGCATTTT. Translation: CASSPLSSGNQPQHF.

This sequence joins TRBV12-3 or TRBV12-4 and TRBJ2-5; D is uncertain. This CDR3 is 14 amino acids long. V was clipped by 2 bases and J by 2 bases, with 9 bases between them. CDR3 sequence (DNA): TGTGCCAGCAGTTTAACAAGGCTACAAGAGACCCAGTACTTC. This translates into CASSLTRLQETQYF.

The chain uses TRBV7-3 and TRBJ1-2; a weak D match, TRBD1 (6 bases). This CDR3 is built from 14 residues. CDR1 is SGHTA, CDR2 FQGTGA, per germline. Deletions cut 5 bases from V and 4 bases from J, with 14 bases between. The CDR3, as DNA: TGTGCCAGCAGCAAGGGGGGGGGTATCTATGGCTACACCTTC. The encoded protein is CASSKGGGIYGYTF.

Notes on this clonotype: A junction boundary mismatches the germline segment, possibly from a read error. The rearrangement joins TRBV10-2 to TRBJ2-5; 10 bases line up with TRBD2. Germline V gives CDR1 WSHSY, CDR2 SAAADI. The CDR3 is made up of 18 amino acids. The CDR3: CASSQGATSGAPQETQYF. CDR3 nucleotide sequence: TGTGCCAGCAGCCAAGGAGCCACTAGCGGGGCCCCCCAAGAGACCCAGTACTTC.